Sequencing of this T cell receptor (beta chain) was carried out in a study of technical replicates of blood from a handful of donors. Sequencing used immunoSEQ multiplex PCR; TCRdb keeps in-frame clones, though not all of them. This table holds about 83,000 clones, about 91% found once. Trimming left V 5 bases short and J 9 bases short, with 17 bases between. The CDR3 is 15 amino acids. Per germline, CDR1 SGHTA and CDR2 FQGTGA. The sequencing sample was made of T cells isolated from PBMCs. V is TRBV7-3 and J is TRBJ1-6, with a tentative D call TRBD1 (6 bases). This TCR derives from a human donor in good health. The CDR3 spells CASSAQGDRSSPLHF. The CDR3 DNA reads as TGTGCCAGCAGCGCACAGGGAGATCGGTCTTCACCCCTCCACTTT.